Listed below are T cell receptor beta chains from one sample, sequenced in a study of CD8 T cells in ankylosing spondylitis. MiXCR, run by TCRdb on the 5' RACE reads, gives a single entry per CDR3 protein. The profile shows some 250,000 distinct CDR3 sequences, roughly a quarter of them singletons. What was sequenced was blood, either unsorted or a sorted T cell fraction (not recorded which). The receptor set was obtained from a male donor with ankylosing spondylitis or in good health (not recorded which). Both conserved end residues are part of each CDR3.

v_call: TRBV7-9
cdr3_aa: CASSLSLQTGYEQYF

v_call: TRBV20-1
cdr3_aa: CSAGARRQPQHF

v_call: TRBV20-1
cdr3_aa: CSARMTGAVLEQYF

v_call: TRBV20-1
cdr3_aa: CSARQPQQRAYGYTF

v_call: TRBV4-1
cdr3_aa: CASSQDRRDRGAQYF

v_call: TRBV20-1
cdr3_aa: CSATGQATYEQYF

v_call: TRBV28
cdr3_aa: CASSSLGNTNTGELFF

v_call: TRBV20-1
cdr3_aa: CSARGLTGFYGYTF

v_call: TRBV29-1
cdr3_aa: CSVDSGQLFTDTQYF

v_call: TRBV20-1
cdr3_aa: CSAGGRGYNEQFF

v_call: TRBV6-1
cdr3_aa: CASSPELNGEKLFF

v_call: TRBV20-1
cdr3_aa: CSARLRAGWQRDTQYF

v_call: TRBV6-1
cdr3_aa: CASRRGQPNSPLHF

v_call: TRBV2
cdr3_aa: CASRLIGEQFF

v_call: TRBV12-3/TRBV12-4
cdr3_aa: CASRSGAYEKLFF

v_call: TRBV10-3
cdr3_aa: CAISDRSDYEQYF

v_call: TRBV9
cdr3_aa: CASSGAGFETQYF

v_call: TRBV20-1
cdr3_aa: CSAPRDRGFEQFF

v_call: TRBV29-1
cdr3_aa: CSVEVSRNYGYTF

v_call: TRBV9
cdr3_aa: CASSVVGAIRETQYF

v_call: TRBV6-5
cdr3_aa: CASFTSNTNYGYTF

v_call: TRBV20-1
cdr3_aa: CSARDRGTRYNEQFF

v_call: TRBV20-1
cdr3_aa: CSAKLRDSFNTGELFF

v_call: TRBV10-3
cdr3_aa: CAISDRRGDPQHF

v_call: TRBV7-3
cdr3_aa: CASSVTSGGRDEQFF

v_call: TRBV10-3
cdr3_aa: CAISGAGASYNEQFF

v_call: TRBV28
cdr3_aa: CASSASWYEQFF

v_call: TRBV5-5
cdr3_aa: CASSFRLSGNEQFF

v_call: TRBV3-1
cdr3_aa: CASNSPGETQYF

v_call: TRBV24-1
cdr3_aa: CATTGGNTGELFF

v_call: TRBV12-3/TRBV12-4
cdr3_aa: CASRRAGSSYEQYF